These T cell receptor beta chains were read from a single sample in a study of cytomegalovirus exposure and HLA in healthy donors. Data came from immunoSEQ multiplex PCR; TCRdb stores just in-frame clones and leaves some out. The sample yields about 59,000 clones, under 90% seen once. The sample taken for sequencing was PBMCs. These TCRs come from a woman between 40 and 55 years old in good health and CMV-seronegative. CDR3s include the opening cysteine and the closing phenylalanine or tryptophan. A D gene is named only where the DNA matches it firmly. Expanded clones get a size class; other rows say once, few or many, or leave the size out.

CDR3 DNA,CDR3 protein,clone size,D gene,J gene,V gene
TGTGCCAGTAGTTATCAGGGGGCGGTGAACACTGAAGCTTTCTTT,CASSYQGAVNTEAFF,.,TRBD1,TRBJ1-1,TRBV19
TGTGCCAGCAGCGTAACAACAGGCGCCATTGGAAACACCATATATTTT,CASSVTTGAIGNTIYF,.,.,TRBJ1-3,TRBV9
TGTGCCAGCAGTGGAACTGCCTTCCCCTACGAGCAGTACTTC,CASSGTAFPYEQYF,.,.,TRBJ2-7,TRBV2
TGTGCCAGCAGCACCGGGACAGGATACTATACGCAGTATTTT,CASSTGTGYYTQYF,.,TRBD1,TRBJ2-3,TRBV7-2
TGCGCCAGCAGCCCGGGACTTAAGTTAGTCGGTACGCAGTATTTT,CASSPGLKLVGTQYF,.,.,TRBJ2-3,TRBV4-3
TGTGCCAGCAGCTTAGCTCCTACTAGCGGGAGGGCCAGGGAGTTCTTC,CASSLAPTSGRAREFF,.,TRBD2,TRBJ2-1,TRBV7-9
TGTGCCAGCAGTGACTCAGCTAGCGGGAGTGGAAAAGATACGCAGTATTTT,CASSDSASGSGKDTQYF,once,TRBD2,TRBJ2-3,TRBV6-4
TGTGCCAGCAGAGGGCGGGGAGGCTACACCTTC,CASRGRGGYTF,.,.,TRBJ1-2,TRBV6-5
TGTGCCAGCTCACCGCGGACTAGCGGGAGCGCAGATACGCAGTATTTT,CASSPRTSGSADTQYF,few,TRBD2,TRBJ2-3,TRBV18
TGTGCCAGAAGCCCCATCTGGACAGGGGAAGGCACAGATACGCAGTATTTT,CARSPIWTGEGTDTQYF,once,TRBD1,TRBJ2-3,TRBV5-3
TGTGCCAGCAGTGAAAGACTAGCGGGGATCACAGATACGCAGTATTTT,CASSERLAGITDTQYF,.,TRBD2,TRBJ2-3,TRBV25-1
TGTGCCAGCAGCGTATGGGGGAGGGGAAACTCCTACAATGAGCAGTTCTTC,CASSVWGRGNSYNEQFF,.,TRBD2,TRBJ2-1,TRBV9
TGTGCCAGCAGCTTGCGTAGCGGGAGAAGCACAGATACGCAGTATTTT,CASSLRSGRSTDTQYF,.,TRBD2,TRBJ2-3,TRBV5-6
TGCGCCAGCAGCCAAGTGACCTTCGTAGCGGGAGGCACAGATACGCAGTATTTT,CASSQVTFVAGGTDTQYF,.,TRBD2,TRBJ2-3,TRBV4-1
TGTGCCAGCAGCCGCAGGGCATGGGCGGACACTGAAGCTTTCTTT,CASSRRAWADTEAFF,few,.,TRBJ1-1,TRBV11-2
TGTGCCTGGGCGGGACAGGGGGGCAATGAGCAGTTCTTC,CAWAGQGGNEQFF,.,TRBD1,TRBJ2-1,TRBV30
TGTGCCAGCAGCTTCGGACTAGGTCTCTACAATGAGCAGTTCTTC,CASSFGLGLYNEQFF,.,TRBD2,TRBJ2-1,TRBV7-9
TGTGCCACCAGCGGGCGAGACAATGAGCAGTTCTTC,CATSGRDNEQFF,.,.,TRBJ2-1,TRBV15
TGCGCCAGCAGCCAAGATCTAGTATTAGCGTCGCAAGAGACCCAGTACTTC,CASSQDLVLASQETQYF,once,.,TRBJ2-5,TRBV4-3
TGCGCCAGCAGCTTGGACAGAAGTTACAATGAGCAGTTCTTC,CASSLDRSYNEQFF,.,.,TRBJ2-1,TRBV5-1
TGTGCCAGCAGCCGTAACCCCCAGGGCATTGAGCAGTTCTTC,CASSRNPQGIEQFF,.,.,TRBJ2-1,TRBV11-1
TGTGCCAGCCGAAGGAGCCCCCTCAGCACAGATACGCAGTATTTT,CASRRSPLSTDTQYF,.,.,TRBJ2-3,TRBV27
TGTGCCAGCAGTTACGGGCGGGAGGTCGACGAGCAGTACTTC,CASSYGREVDEQYF,few,TRBD2,TRBJ2-7,TRBV6-5
TGTGCCAGTAGTATAGGAGGGATGGGAGTGCGTGAGACCCAGTACTTC,CASSIGGMGVRETQYF,.,.,TRBJ2-5,TRBV19
TGTGCCAGCAGCTTAGCGCGTCGGCGGGAGGACGAGCAGTACTTC,CASSLARRREDEQYF,.,TRBD2,TRBJ2-7,TRBV7-9
TGTGCCAGCATCCTAGGACAGGGGAATCAGCCCCAGCATTTT,CASILGQGNQPQHF,.,TRBD1,TRBJ1-5,TRBV28
TGTGCCAGCAGTGAATTAGGGACAGGGGCTGTTGCTGAAGCTTTCTTT,CASSELGTGAVAEAFF,.,TRBD1,TRBJ1-1,TRBV25-1
TGTGCCAGCAGCGGAGGACTAGCGGGAGCATCTGGGGCCAACGTCCTGACTTTC,CASSGGLAGASGANVLTF,.,TRBD2,TRBJ2-6,TRBV7-8
TGCAGCGTTGGATCGGGACAGGGGCTTTACGAGCAGTACTTC,CSVGSGQGLYEQYF,once,TRBD1,TRBJ2-7,TRBV29-1
TGTGCCAGCAGCTTACGGGTCAGGGGGTACAATGAGCAGTTCTTC,CASSLRVRGYNEQFF,.,TRBD1,TRBJ2-1,TRBV5-6
TGTGCCAGCAGCCCACGGGGGGAGGCTAATGAAAAACTGTTTTTT,CASSPRGEANEKLFF,.,.,TRBJ1-4,TRBV7-3
TGTGCCAGCAGCCAAGACTACTATGGCTACACCTTC,CASSQDYYGYTF,.,.,TRBJ1-2,TRBV4-2
TGTGCCAGCAGCCAAGAAGGAGGTAGCGGGAGGACAGATACGCAGTATTTT,CASSQEGGSGRTDTQYF,.,TRBD2,TRBJ2-3,TRBV4-2
TGTGCCAGCAGCTACTCGTCTCCGGGAGCACAAGAGACCCAGTACTTC,CASSYSSPGAQETQYF,.,.,TRBJ2-5,TRBV7-3
TGTGCCAGCAGCTTAGCGGGGGCTGCCTACGAGCAGTACTTC,CASSLAGAAYEQYF,few,.,TRBJ2-7,TRBV7-9
TGTGCCAGCAGCCCACCACAATCCAGGGAAGCTTTCTTT,CASSPPQSREAFF,.,.,TRBJ1-1,TRBV6-5
TGTGCCAGCAGCTTATCAGACTCTCAGCCCCAGCATTTT,CASSLSDSQPQHF,.,.,TRBJ1-5,TRBV11-2
TGTGCCAGCACTTGGGGCGGGGCGGGGGTGGAGACCCAGTACTTC,CASTWGGAGVETQYF,.,TRBD2,TRBJ2-5,TRBV27
TGCAGCGTTGAAACTAGCGGGACTTACGAGCAGTACTTC,CSVETSGTYEQYF,.,TRBD2,TRBJ2-7,TRBV29-1
TGTGCCAGTAGTACATCGACATTCTCTGGAAACACCATATATTTT,CASSTSTFSGNTIYF,.,.,TRBJ1-3,TRBV19
TGTGCCAGCAGTCCCCAGGGAAGCAATCAGCCCCAGCATTTT,CASSPQGSNQPQHF,few,.,TRBJ1-5,TRBV6-6
TGTGCCAGCAATGCGAATTCAGAGACCCAGTACTTC,CASNANSETQYF,.,.,TRBJ2-5,TRBV2
TGTGCCAGCAGCCCGACGAGGCAGTTGTCTGGAAACACCATATATTTT,CASSPTRQLSGNTIYF,.,.,TRBJ1-3,TRBV5-4
TGTGCCATCAGTGAGTCTTACAGCTACACAGATACGCAGTATTTT,CAISESYSYTDTQYF,.,.,TRBJ2-3,TRBV10-3
TGTGCCAGCAGCTTTAGGGGTGACGAGCAGTACTTC,CASSFRGDEQYF,few,.,TRBJ2-7,TRBV7-2
TGCAGCGCTAATACAGATTCGAACACTGAAGCTTTCTTT,CSANTDSNTEAFF,.,.,TRBJ1-1,TRBV29-1
TGTGCCAGCAGTTGGACAGGGGGAGGGACAGATACGCAGTATTTT,CASSWTGGGTDTQYF,.,TRBD1,TRBJ2-3,TRBV6-5
TGTGCCAGTAGCGACAGGGGGCTCCGGCAGCCCCAGCATTTT,CASSDRGLRQPQHF,.,TRBD1,TRBJ1-5,TRBV19
TGTGCCAGCAGTCCAGCGCCTAGAATCTACAATGAGCAGTTCTTC,CASSPAPRIYNEQFF,.,.,TRBJ2-1,TRBV7-9
TGCGCCAGCAGGGGAGGGCATAGCAATCAGCCCCAGCATTTT,CASRGGHSNQPQHF,.,.,TRBJ1-5,TRBV10-2
TGTGCCTGGAGTGCAGGTGATAATGAAAAACTGTTTTTT,CAWSAGDNEKLFF,.,.,TRBJ1-4,TRBV30
TGTGCCGGCAGTTTGCAGGGTAACGAGCAGTACTTC,CAGSLQGNEQYF,.,.,TRBJ2-7,TRBV28
TGTGCCAGCAGTTTCGTACAGGGGGCCTACGAGCAGTACTTC,CASSFVQGAYEQYF,.,TRBD1,TRBJ2-7,TRBV28
TGTGCCAGTAGTCCCCTGGCAGGGAACTATGGCTACACCTTC,CASSPLAGNYGYTF,.,.,TRBJ1-2,TRBV19
TGTGCCAGCAGTATCCTAGCGGAGGGGGAAGATACGCAGTATTTT,CASSILAEGEDTQYF,.,.,TRBJ2-3,TRBV28